These T cell receptor beta chains were read from a single sample in a study of Ad26.COV2.S vaccination and SARS-CoV-2 variants. Method: immunoSEQ multiplex PCR; TCRdb's copy keeps in-frame clones and lacks some. There are some 350,000 clones in the sample; 90% occur only once, and roughly 6% lies in the top ten. The starting material was peripheral blood, obtained in a trial of Ad26.COV2.S vaccine versus placebo. The receptors originated from a person aged 18-60 years who received the Ad26.COV2.S COVID-19 vaccine or a placebo. The CDR3 runs from the conserved cysteine through the conserved F or W. The D gene is left open where the match is weak. Expanded clones are given a class, and other clones once, few, many or no size at all.

clone_size d_call j_call v_call cdr3_nt cdr3_aa
. . TRBJ2-3 TRBV5-1 TGCGCCAGCAGCGTCGCTGTGGTGACAGATACGCAGTATTTT CASSVAVVTDTQYF
. . TRBJ2-1 TRBV7-2 TGTGCCAGCAGCTTACCTGGACGATACAATGAGCAGTTCTTC CASSLPGRYNEQFF
. . TRBJ2-3 TRBV13 TGTGCCAGCAGCTTCTACTACTCTAGCACAGATACGCAGTATTTT CASSFYYSSTDTQYF
. . TRBJ1-2 TRBV18 TGTGCCAGCTCATCGATTGGGGGCCCGGGCGTGGGCTACACCTTC CASSSIGGPGVGYTF
. . TRBJ2-1 TRBV7-3 TGTGCCAGCAGTATAGGGGGGAATGAGCAGTTCTTC CASSIGGNEQFF
. . TRBJ2-1 TRBV19 TGTGCCAGTAGTATAGATCTAGCGAGCGATGAGCAGTTCTTC CASSIDLASDEQFF
. . TRBJ2-7 TRBV3-1/TRBV3-2 TGTGCCAGCAGTCCGAAAACAGGTTCCAACGAGCAGTACTTC CASSPKTGSNEQYF
. . TRBJ2-3 TRBV7-3 TGTGCCAGCAGCTTACAAGGGGCAGATACGCAGTATTTT CASSLQGADTQYF
. TRBD2 TRBJ2-3 TRBV19 TGTGCCAGTAGTATAGCCGGCGGGGGGGCACGCACAGATACGCAGTATTTT CASSIAGGGARTDTQYF
few TRBD2 TRBJ2-1 TRBV19 TGTGCCAGTAGTATTAAGAGCGGGAGCGGCGATGAGCAGTTCTTC CASSIKSGSGDEQFF
. . TRBJ2-3 TRBV2 TGTGCCAGCAGTGAAGCCCCCGGAGGGGGCACAGATACGCAGTATTTT CASSEAPGGGTDTQYF
. . TRBJ1-6 TRBV19 TGTGCCAGTAGTCGGACAGCTAGCTCCTATAATTCACCCCTCCACTTT CASSRTASSYNSPLHF
. . TRBJ1-1 TRBV11-3 TGTGCCAGCAGCTTTACATCGAACACTGAAGCTTTCTTT CASSFTSNTEAFF
. TRBD1 TRBJ1-6 TRBV5-1 TGCGCCAGCAGCTTGGTTTGGACAGGGGGCAATAATTCACCCCTCCACTTT CASSLVWTGGNNSPLHF
. TRBD2 TRBJ2-1 TRBV15 TGTGCCACCAGCTCCAGGACTAGCGGGAGGGCGAAGTTCTTC CATSSRTSGRAKFF
. . TRBJ1-1 TRBV11-2 TGTGCCAGCAGCTTAGATCTCACTAGAGAGTTTGAAGCTTTCTTT CASSLDLTREFEAFF
. TRBD2 TRBJ2-7 TRBV7-8 TGTGCCAGCAGTCCGGGACTAGCGCTCTACGAGCAGTACTTC CASSPGLALYEQYF
. TRBD2 TRBJ2-1 TRBV10-2 TGCGCCAGCAGTGAGTCTAGCGGGGGGGCCAGCGAGCAGTTCTTC CASSESSGGASEQFF
large . TRBJ2-1 TRBV6-6 TGTGCCAGCAGCCCACAGCGCGGTAAGCAGTTCTTC CASSPQRGKQFF
. . TRBJ1-4 TRBV7-9 TGTGCCAGCAGCCAGTCGGGGGTTAATGAAAAACTGTTTTTT CASSQSGVNEKLFF
once . TRBJ2-3 TRBV5-4 TGTGCCAGCAGCTTGTATATGGATACGCAGTATTTT CASSLYMDTQYF
. . TRBJ2-5 TRBV2 TGTGCCAGCAACGTGGTATCACAAGAGACCCAGTACTTC CASNVVSQETQYF
. . TRBJ1-2 TRBV6-5 TGTGCCAGCAGTTACTCGGGGGGTAGAGGGTATGGCTACACCTTC CASSYSGGRGYGYTF
. TRBD1 TRBJ1-5 TRBV28 TGTGCCAGCAGTTTCTTCAGGACAGGGGACAATCAGCCCCAGCATTTT CASSFFRTGDNQPQHF
. . TRBJ2-3 TRBV12-3/TRBV12-4 TGTGCCAGCAGTTTAGGAACGGGGGCTGCGCAGTATTTT CASSLGTGAAQYF
. . TRBJ2-1 TRBV25-1 TGTGCCAGCCTCGGTGGAGGTTCTCTTCTTGAGCAGTTCTTC CASLGGGSLLEQFF
. TRBD2 TRBJ2-5 TRBV7-2 TGTGCCAGCAGCTCCCAGACTAGCTGGGAGACCCAGTACTTC CASSSQTSWETQYF
. TRBD2 TRBJ2-5 TRBV5-4 TGTGCCAGCAGTGGGGGACTAGCGGGGGGTCAAGAGACCCAGTACTTC CASSGGLAGGQETQYF
. TRBD1 TRBJ1-4 TRBV19 TGTGCCAGTAGTCCCGACAGGGGGCCTAATGAAAAACTGTTTTTT CASSPDRGPNEKLFF
. TRBD2 TRBJ2-3 TRBV4-1 TGCGCCAGCAGCCAAGAGCTAGCGGCTAGCACAGATACGCAGTATTTT CASSQELAASTDTQYF
. . TRBJ2-1 TRBV4-3 TGCGCCAGCAGCCAAGATCCCCAGGATGAGCAGTTCTTC CASSQDPQDEQFF
. TRBD2 TRBJ2-1 TRBV27 TGTGCCAGCAGTTCGCCGGGACTAGCGGGATTAATTACCTACAATGAGCAGTTCTTC CASSSPGLAGLITYNEQFF